This T cell receptor beta chain stems from a study of CD8 T cells in Susac syndrome. The CDR3 loop spans 16 amino acids. From germline, CDR1 is SGDLS and CDR2 YYNGEE. After removal of 0 bases from V and 3 bases from J, the junction contained 3 bases not matched to a gene. The CD8+ and CD4+ T cells were isolated magnetically using a negative isolation approach, whereas the TEMRA cells were enriched by FACS. The RNA, roughly 0.5 to 1 ug, was put through reverse transcription using random hexamers. In TCRdb, the immunoSEQ multiplex PCR reads were re-called with MiXCR into one record per CDR3 protein. The table has some 150,000 distinct CDR3 sequences, 95% seen once; the top ten hold 0.15% to 0.2%.

Sequences were obtained from CD4+ T cells from PBMCs. The chain combines TRBV9 with TRBJ2-1; TRBD1 matches 10 bases. The sequence came from a human donor with Susac syndrome. CDR3 loop: CASSVGGQGIYNEQFF. CDR3 nucleotides: TGTGCCAGCAGCGTAGGGGGACAGGGGATCTACAATGAGCAGTTCTTC.